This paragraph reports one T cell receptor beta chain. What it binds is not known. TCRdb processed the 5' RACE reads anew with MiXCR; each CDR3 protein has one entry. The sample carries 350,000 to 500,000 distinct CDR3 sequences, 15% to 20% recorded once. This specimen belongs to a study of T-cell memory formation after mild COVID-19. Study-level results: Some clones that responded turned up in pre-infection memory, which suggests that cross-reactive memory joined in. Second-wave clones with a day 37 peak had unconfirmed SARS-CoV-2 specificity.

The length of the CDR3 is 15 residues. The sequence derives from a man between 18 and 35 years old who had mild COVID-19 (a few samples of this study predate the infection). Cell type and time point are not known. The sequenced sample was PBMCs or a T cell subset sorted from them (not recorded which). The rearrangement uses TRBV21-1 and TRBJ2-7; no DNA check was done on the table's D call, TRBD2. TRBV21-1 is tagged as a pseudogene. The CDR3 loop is CASSKASGEGYEQYF. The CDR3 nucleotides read TGTGCCAGCAGCAAAGCGTCAGGGGAGGGCTACGAGCAGTACTTC.